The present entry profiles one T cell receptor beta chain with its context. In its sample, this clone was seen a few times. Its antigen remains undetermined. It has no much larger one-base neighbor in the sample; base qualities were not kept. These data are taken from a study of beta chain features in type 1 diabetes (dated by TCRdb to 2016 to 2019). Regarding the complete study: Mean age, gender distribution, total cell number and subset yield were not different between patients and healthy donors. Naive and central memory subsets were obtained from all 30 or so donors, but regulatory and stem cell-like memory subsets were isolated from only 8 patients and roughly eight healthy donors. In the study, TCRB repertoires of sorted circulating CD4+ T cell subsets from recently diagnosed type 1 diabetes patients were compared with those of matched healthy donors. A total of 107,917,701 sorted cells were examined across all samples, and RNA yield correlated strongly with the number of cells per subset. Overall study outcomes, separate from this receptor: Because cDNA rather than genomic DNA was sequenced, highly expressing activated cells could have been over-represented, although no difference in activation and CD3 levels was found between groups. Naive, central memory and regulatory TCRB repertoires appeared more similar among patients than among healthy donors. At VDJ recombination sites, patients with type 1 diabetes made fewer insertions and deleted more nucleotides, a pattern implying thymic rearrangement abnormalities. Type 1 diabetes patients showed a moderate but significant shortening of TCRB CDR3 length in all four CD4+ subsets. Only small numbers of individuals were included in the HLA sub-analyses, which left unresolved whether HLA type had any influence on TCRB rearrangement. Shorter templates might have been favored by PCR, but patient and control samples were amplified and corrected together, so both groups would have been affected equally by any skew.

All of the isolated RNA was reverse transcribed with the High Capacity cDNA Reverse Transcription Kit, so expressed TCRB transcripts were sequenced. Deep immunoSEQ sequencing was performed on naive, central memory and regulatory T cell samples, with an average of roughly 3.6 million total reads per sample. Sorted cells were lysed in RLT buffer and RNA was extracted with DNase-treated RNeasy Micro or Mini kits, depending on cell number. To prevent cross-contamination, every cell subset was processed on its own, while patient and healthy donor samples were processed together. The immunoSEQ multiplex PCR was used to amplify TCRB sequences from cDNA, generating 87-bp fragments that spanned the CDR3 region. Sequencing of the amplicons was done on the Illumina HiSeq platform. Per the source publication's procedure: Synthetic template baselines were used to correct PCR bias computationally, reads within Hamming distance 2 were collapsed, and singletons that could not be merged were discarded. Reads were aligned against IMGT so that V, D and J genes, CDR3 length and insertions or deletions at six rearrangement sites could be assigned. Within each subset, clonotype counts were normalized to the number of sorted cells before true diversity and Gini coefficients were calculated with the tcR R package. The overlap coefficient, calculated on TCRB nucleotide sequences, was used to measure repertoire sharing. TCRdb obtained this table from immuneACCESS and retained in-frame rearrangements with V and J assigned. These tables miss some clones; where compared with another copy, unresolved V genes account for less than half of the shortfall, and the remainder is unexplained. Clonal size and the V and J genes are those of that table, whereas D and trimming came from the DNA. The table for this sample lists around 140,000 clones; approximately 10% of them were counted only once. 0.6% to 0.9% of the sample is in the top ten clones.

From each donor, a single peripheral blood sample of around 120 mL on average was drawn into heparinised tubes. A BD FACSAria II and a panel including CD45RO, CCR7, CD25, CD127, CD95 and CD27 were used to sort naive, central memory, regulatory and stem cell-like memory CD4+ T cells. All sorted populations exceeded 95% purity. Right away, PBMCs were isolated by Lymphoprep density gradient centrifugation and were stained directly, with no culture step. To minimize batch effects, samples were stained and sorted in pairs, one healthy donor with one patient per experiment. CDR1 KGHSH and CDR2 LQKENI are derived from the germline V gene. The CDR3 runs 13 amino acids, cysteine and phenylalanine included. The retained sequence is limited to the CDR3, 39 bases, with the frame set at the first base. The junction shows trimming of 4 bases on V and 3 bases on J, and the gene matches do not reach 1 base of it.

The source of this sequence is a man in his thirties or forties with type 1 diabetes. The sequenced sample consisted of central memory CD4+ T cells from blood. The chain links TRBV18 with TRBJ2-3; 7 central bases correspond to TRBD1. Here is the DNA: TGTGCCAGCTCACAGGGACAGACAGATACGCAGTATTTT. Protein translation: CASSQGQTDTQYF.